This is a list of T cell receptor beta chains from one sample in a study of siplizumab effects on memory and regulatory T cells. Sequenced by immunoSEQ multiplex PCR; TCRdb stores in-frame clones only, minus some. The data show tens of thousands of clones, approximately 95% seen once. The sequenced sample was CD8+ T cells sorted from blood. The receptors shown here come from a human donor in good health. Each CDR3 is given without its conserved first and last residue. A clone size is listed for some rows: how often the clone was seen (once, few, many), or a class if it is expanded.

abundance: NA; v_gene: TRBV14; j_gene: TRBJ1-1; len: 11; CDR3aa: ASSRIGGPEAF
abundance: NA; v_gene: TRBV27; j_gene: TRBJ1-5; len: 11; CDR3aa: ASSPFPDQPQH
abundance: NA; v_gene: TRBV29-1; j_gene: TRBJ1-3; len: 11; CDR3aa: SVVSGFGNTIY
abundance: NA; v_gene: TRBV7-8; j_gene: TRBJ2-1; len: 12; CDR3aa: ASSLRTGGDEQF
abundance: NA; v_gene: TRBV2; j_gene: TRBJ2-5; len: 13; CDR3aa: ASSEAQGLAREQY
abundance: NA; v_gene: TRBV28; j_gene: TRBJ2-5; len: 11; CDR3aa: ASSLMGGETQY
abundance: once; v_gene: TRBV5-6; j_gene: TRBJ1-2; len: 12; CDR3aa: ASSSWNGRYGYT
abundance: NA; v_gene: TRBV7-9; j_gene: TRBJ2-1; len: 12; CDR3aa: ASSSRDTAPEQF
abundance: NA; v_gene: TRBV6-5; j_gene: TRBJ2-7; len: 11; CDR3aa: ASSYSTAYEQY
abundance: NA; v_gene: TRBV4-3; j_gene: TRBJ2-7; len: 14; CDR3aa: ASSQDSGPRINEQY
abundance: once; v_gene: TRBV28; j_gene: TRBJ2-5; len: 12; CDR3aa: ASSLGLGDETQY
abundance: NA; v_gene: TRBV7-9; j_gene: TRBJ1-3; len: 13; CDR3aa: ASSLAMIAGNTIY
abundance: NA; v_gene: TRBV7-8; j_gene: TRBJ2-7; len: 16; CDR3aa: ASSLPGLAAGTRYEQY
abundance: NA; v_gene: TRBV7-6; j_gene: TRBJ2-2; len: 14; CDR3aa: ASSLSGIRYTGELF
abundance: NA; v_gene: TRBV14; j_gene: TRBJ2-5; len: 13; CDR3aa: ATSRHQGLQETQY
abundance: NA; v_gene: TRBV5-6; j_gene: TRBJ1-2; len: 12; CDR3aa: ASSPPDRDYGYT
abundance: NA; v_gene: TRBV6-5; j_gene: TRBJ2-1; len: 13; CDR3aa: ASSRGGGPGNEQF
abundance: NA; v_gene: TRBV15; j_gene: TRBJ2-1; len: 13; CDR3aa: ATSKWTSGYNEQF
abundance: NA; v_gene: TRBV10-3; j_gene: TRBJ1-2; len: 12; CDR3aa: AISESVRPIGYT
abundance: NA; v_gene: TRBV30; j_gene: TRBJ2-7; len: 11; CDR3aa: AWSVGGSLEQY
abundance: NA; v_gene: TRBV30; j_gene: TRBJ2-2; len: 11; CDR3aa: AWSVGDTGELF
abundance: NA; v_gene: TRBV23-1; j_gene: TRBJ1-1; len: 13; CDR3aa: ASSRPPQLVTEAF
abundance: NA; v_gene: TRBV9; j_gene: TRBJ2-7; len: 10; CDR3aa: ASSKDRDEQY
abundance: NA; v_gene: TRBV27; j_gene: TRBJ1-1; len: 13; CDR3aa: ASSLSYGLHTEAF
abundance: NA; v_gene: TRBV4-1; j_gene: TRBJ2-1; len: 13; CDR3aa: ASRGGRAGNNEQF
abundance: NA; v_gene: TRBV7-3; j_gene: TRBJ2-1; len: 11; CDR3aa: ASSSVHRGEQF
abundance: NA; v_gene: TRBV7-8; j_gene: TRBJ2-7; len: 15; CDR3aa: ASSSSTSGRADYEQY
abundance: NA; v_gene: TRBV15; j_gene: TRBJ1-2; len: 14; CDR3aa: ATSRPGQGVDYGYT
abundance: NA; v_gene: TRBV9; j_gene: TRBJ2-7; len: 12; CDR3aa: ASSVAGVFDEQY
abundance: NA; v_gene: TRBV27; j_gene: TRBJ2-7; len: 10; CDR3aa: ASSLGGAEQY